This entry lists 19 T cell receptor beta chains sequenced from one sample in a study of T cells in women clearing cervical HPV infection (dated by TCRdb to 2016 to 2019). The library was produced with the immunoSEQ multiplex PCR assay. This immuneACCESS table, as held by TCRdb, lists in-frame sequences with V and J called but not all clones. Of the missing ones, under half trace to an unresolved V gene in checked studies; the others have no known cause. For this sample, the table gives fewer than 40,000 clones. 6.6% of the sample rests with the top ten. Sequenced: blood buffy coat. These TCRs come from a woman between 18 and 69 years old with a cervical HPV16 infection that either progressed to CIN3+ or cleared (not recorded which).

The part of the CDR3 DNA that was read is TGTGCCAGCAGCGACAGGGACACTGAA. Encoded protein: CASSDRDTE. The full CDR3 reads CASSDRDTEAFF. The gene calls are TRBV25-1 and TRBJ1-1; TRBD1 aligns across 7 bases. The read halts 3 residues ahead of the CDR3 end, with the missing end drawn from the germline J gene. V trimming: 6 bases; J trimming: 3 bases; junction bases outside the gene matches: 1. The CDR3 has 12 amino acids. Germline V gives CDR1 MGHDK, CDR2 SYGVNS.

Concerning this clone itself: Read sequence stops 3 residues before the CDR3 end, and the germline J gene provides the missing end. The chain recombines TRBV5-1 with TRBJ2-2, with 10 nucleotides matching TRBD2. The CDR3 is 14 residues long. V lost 2 bases, J lost 7 bases, and 2 bases stayed unmatched. Germline values: CDR1 SGHRS, CDR2 YFSETQ. Partial CDR3 DNA: TGCGCCAGCAGCTTAGGGACTAGCGACGGGGAG. Translation: CASSLGTSDGE. The full CDR3 is CASSLGTSDGELFF.

As for this clone: The sequence runs out 3 residues before the end of the CDR3; the remainder is reconstructed from the germline J gene. The chain carries TRBV5-1 and TRBJ2-5; 14 bases line up with TRBD2. V was pared by 0 bases and J by 2 bases, with 9 bases of the junction left unmatched. CDR3 size: 19 residues. The germline V gene encodes CDR1 SGHRS and CDR2 YFSETQ. CDR3 DNA (partial): TGCGCCAGCAGCTTGGGACGTGGACTAGCGGGAGGAGTACAAGAGACC. It is translated as CASSLGRGLAGGVQET. The CDR3 as a whole reads CASSLGRGLAGGVQETQYF.

The covered CDR3 bases are TGTGCCAGCAGTGGGGACAGCAACTCTGGGGCCAACGTC. This sequence encodes CASSGDSNSGANV. The whole CDR3 sequence is CASSGDSNSGANVLTF. V is TRBV2 and J is TRBJ2-6; 7 bases line up with TRBD1. The CDR3 extends 3 residues past the end of the read, so its final part is completed from the germline J gene. This CDR3 contains 16 residues. The junction had 3 bases not matched to a gene; V was cut back by 4 bases and J by 0 bases. Germline V gene data show CDR1 as SNHLY and CDR2 as FYNNEI.

A remark on this clone: The CDR3 end is not reached by the read, which stops 3 residues before it; the germline J gene fills it in. This sequence joins TRBV27 and TRBJ2-7, with D possibly matching TRBD1 (6 bases). The ends were cut back, 6 bases at V and 5 bases at J, with 11 bases in the middle. CDR3 length: 12 amino acids. Germline CDR1 MNHEY, CDR2 SMNVEV (reference sequence). Incomplete CDR3 DNA: TGTGCCAGCAGACAGGGATCCCACGAG. Protein sequence: CASRQGSHE. The whole CDR3 protein reads CASRQGSHEQYF.

CDR3 DNA, as far as it was read: TGCGCCGGGGACAGGGGGGACCATAGCAATCAGCCC. Its translation is CAGDRGDHSNQP. The entire CDR3 reads CAGDRGDHSNQPQHF. V and J are TRBV5-1 and TRBJ1-5, with TRBD1 matching 11 bases. The read halts 3 residues ahead of the CDR3 end, with the missing end drawn from the germline J gene. Trimming removed 10 bases from V and 0 bases from J; junction bases left unmatched: 6. The CDR3 runs 15 residues. The V gene's germline CDR1 is SGHRS and CDR2 YFSETQ.

With regard to this clone: With the read ending 3 residues before the CDR3 end, the germline J gene is used to fill in that end. The chain combines TRBV6-4 with TRBJ1-5; D might be TRBD1 (5 bases). The germline V gene has CDR1 MRHNA and CDR2 SNTAGT. V was pared by 3 bases and J by 3 bases, with 9 bases between. The CDR3 length is 14 residues. The CDR3 region is CASSEDSDNQPQHF. CDR3 DNA, as far as it was read: TGTGCCAGCAGTGAAGACAGCGACAATCAGCCC.

Concerning this clone: The CDR3 is cut off 3 residues early in the read; its end comes from the germline J gene. V is TRBV11-2 and J is TRBJ1-2, with TRBD1 as a possible D gene (5 bases). Germline V gene sequence: CDR1 SGHAT, CDR2 FQNNGV. The CDR3 has 13 amino acids. Between the trimmed V and J ends, which lost 5 bases and 3 bases, there was a span of 10 bases. CDR3 in amino acids: CASSLGGDYGYTF. Partial CDR3 DNA: TGTGCCAGCAGCCTGGGAGGGGACTATGGC.

Note on this clone: From the germline J gene comes the end of the CDR3, since the read stops 3 residues before it. The chain combines TRBV7-6 with TRBJ2-3, with 7 positions matching TRBD2. V trimming: 5 bases; J trimming: 6 bases; junction bases outside the gene matches: 11. The CDR3 covers 15 residues. Per the germline V gene, CDR1 is SGHVS and CDR2 is FNYEAQ. The sequenced CDR3 bases are TGTGCCAGCAGCCCAACGGGAGGAGCGGAGGATACG. Its protein is CASSPTGGAEDT. The complete CDR3 protein is CASSPTGGAEDTQYF.

Turning to this clone: The sequenced fragment ends 3 residues before the CDR3 boundary, so the rest is inferred from the germline J gene. The gene calls are TRBV7-2 and TRBJ2-5; 7 nucleotides match TRBD1. This CDR3 region has 15 residues. V lost 5 bases, J lost 5 bases, and 11 bases stayed unmatched. Germline V gene data show CDR1 as SGHTA and CDR2 as FQGNSA. CDR3 DNA, as far as it was read: TGTGCCAGCAGCCCCCCGGGACAGCGTGGGGAGACC. Translated, it gives CASSPPGQRGET. The complete CDR3 sequence is CASSPPGQRGETQYF.

Note on this clone: The missing CDR3 end, 3 residues past where the read stops, is filled in from the germline J gene. The chain recombines TRBV12-3 or TRBV12-4 with TRBJ1-6, with TRBD1 identical over 7 bases. Losses at the gene ends were 7 bases for V and 10 bases for J; bases not matched to a gene: 7. This CDR3 has 13 amino acids. CDR3 loop: CASTTGVGSPLHF. Partial CDR3 DNA: TGTGCCAGCACCACAGGGGTTGGGTCACCC.

Concerning this clone: Coverage ceases 3 residues before the CDR3 finishes, and the germline J gene fills in the end. The rearrangement joins TRBV5-6 to TRBJ1-1; D perhaps matches TRBD1 (5 bases). There are 14 residues in the CDR3. Germline CDR1 SGHDT, CDR2 YYEEEE. Trimming shortened V by 3 bases and J by 1 base, and 10 bases separated the two germline ends. Incomplete CDR3 DNA: TGTGCCAGCAGCTGGATGGGGGGGAACACTGAA. Amino acids: CASSWMGGNTE. The whole CDR3 reads CASSWMGGNTEAFF.

With regard to this clone: The read ends 3 residues shy of where the CDR3 ends; the end is completed using the germline J gene. V is TRBV2 and J is TRBJ1-1, with D possibly TRBD1 on 6 matching bases. The V and J ends lost 4 bases and 5 bases respectively, with 17 bases between them. This CDR3 is 15 amino acids long. CDR1 is SNHLY and CDR2 is FYNNEI in the germline V gene. The CDR3 region is CASSARVGARTEAFF. CDR3 bases read: TGTGCCAGCAGTGCCCGGGTGGGGGCGCGGACTGAA.

Regarding this clone: The read ends 3 residues shy of where the CDR3 ends; the end is completed using the germline J gene. The gene calls are TRBV20-1 and TRBJ1-4, with D possibly being TRBD1 (5 bases). The V and J ends lost 4 bases and 3 bases respectively, with 21 bases between them. Germline V gene lookup returns CDR1 DFQATT and CDR2 SNEGSKA (reference sequence). This CDR3 contains 17 residues. CDR3 loop: CSANPSIRGVPNEKLFF. The sequenced part of the CDR3 DNA is TGCAGTGCTAATCCTAGCATACGGGGGGTCCCTAATGAAAAA.

As concerns this clone: Read coverage stops 3 residues before the CDR3 terminus; the germline J gene supplies the remainder. The rearrangement joins TRBV20-1 to TRBJ2-7, with 12 bases fitting TRBD2. This CDR3 comprises 16 residues. CDR1 and CDR2 (germline): DFQATT, SNEGSKA (reference sequence). V lost 1 base to trimming and J lost 0 bases; unmatched junction nucleotides: 4. The part of the CDR3 DNA that was read is TGCAGTGCTAGAGGACTAGCGGGGGACCCCTCCTACGAG. Translating it yields CSARGLAGDPSYE. The whole CDR3 sequence reads CSARGLAGDPSYEQYF.

With regard to this clone: The read finishes 3 residues shy of the CDR3 end, and the germline J gene is used to complete it. This chain joins TRBV12-3 or TRBV12-4 and TRBJ1-4; TRBD1 might be the D (5 bases). V dropped 3 bases and J dropped 6 bases, with 8 bases sitting between them. CDR3 length: 13 amino acids. The sequenced CDR3 bases are TGTGCCAGCAGTTTTAGAGGGGATGAAAAA. Amino acids: CASSFRGDEK. The full CDR3 protein is CASSFRGDEKLFF.

With regard to this clone: The read halts 3 residues ahead of the CDR3 end, with the missing end drawn from the germline J gene. J is TRBJ2-1 and V is TRBV20-1; 11 positions match TRBD2. The CDR3 runs 15 residues. CDR1 is DFQATT, CDR2 SNEGSKA, per germline (reference sequence). J was trimmed by 6 bases and V by 8 bases; bases with no gene match: 12. The CDR3 here is CSTAPIAGGLNEQFF. Partial CDR3 DNA: TGCAGTACTGCCCCAATAGCGGGGGGGCTCAATGAG.

Details on this clone: With the read ending 3 residues before the CDR3 end, the germline J gene is used to fill in that end. This rearrangement joins TRBV5-6 to TRBJ1-1, with D perhaps matching TRBD1 (5 bases). CDR1 and CDR2 (germline): SGHDT, YYEEEE. CDR3 length: 14 residues. V was shortened by 2 bases and J by 2 bases, with 10 bases between the two germline ends. The DNA read from the CDR3 is TGTGCCAGCAGCTTTCCAGGGCGAAACACTGAA. The encoded protein is CASSFPGRNTE. The full CDR3 protein is CASSFPGRNTEAFF. Using reference TRBV5-6 and TRBJ1-1 for the parts outside the CDR3, the full variable domain is DAGVTQSPTHLIKTRGQQVTLRCSPKSGHDTVSWYQQALGQGPQFIFQYYEEEERQRGNFPDRFSGHQFPNYSSELNVNALLLGDSALYLCASSFPGRNTEAFFGQGTRLTVV.

Remarks on this clone: The observed sequence ends 3 residues before the CDR3 terminus, with the missing tail filled in from the germline J gene. The chain combines TRBV20-1 with TRBJ2-5; 11 nucleotides match TRBD1. This CDR3 contains 14 residues. Germline CDR1 is DFQATT and CDR2 is SNEGSKA (reference sequence). Trimming at V came to 5 bases and at J to 3 bases, leaving 5 bases not matched to a gene. This CDR3 reads CSAGQGALEETQYF. Incomplete CDR3 DNA: TGCAGTGCTGGACAGGGGGCCCTAGAAGAGACC.